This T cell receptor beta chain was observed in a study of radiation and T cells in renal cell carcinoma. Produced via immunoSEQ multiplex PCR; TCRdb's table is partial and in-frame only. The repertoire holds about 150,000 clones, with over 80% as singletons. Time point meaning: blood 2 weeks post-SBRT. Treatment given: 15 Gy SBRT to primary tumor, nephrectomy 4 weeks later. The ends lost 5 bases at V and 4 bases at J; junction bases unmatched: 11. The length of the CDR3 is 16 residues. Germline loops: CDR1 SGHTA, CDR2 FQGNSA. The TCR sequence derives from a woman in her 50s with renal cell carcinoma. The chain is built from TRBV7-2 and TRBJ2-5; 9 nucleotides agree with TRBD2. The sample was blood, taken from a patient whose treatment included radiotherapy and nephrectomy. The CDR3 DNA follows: TGTGCCAGCAGCCGAGGCTGGCGGGGGGGCTCAGAGACCCAGTACTTC. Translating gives CASSRGWRGGSETQYF.